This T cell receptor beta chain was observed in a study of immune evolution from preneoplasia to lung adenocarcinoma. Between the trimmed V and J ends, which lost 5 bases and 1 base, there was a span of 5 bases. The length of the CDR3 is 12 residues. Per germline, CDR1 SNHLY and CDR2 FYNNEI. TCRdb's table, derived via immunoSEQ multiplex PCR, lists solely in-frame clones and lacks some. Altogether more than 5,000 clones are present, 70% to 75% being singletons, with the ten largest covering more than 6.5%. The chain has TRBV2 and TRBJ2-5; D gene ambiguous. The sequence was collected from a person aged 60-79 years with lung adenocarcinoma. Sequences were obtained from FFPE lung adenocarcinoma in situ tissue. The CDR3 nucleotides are TGTGCCAGCAGTTATTTCCAAGAGACCCAGTACTTC. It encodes CASSYFQETQYF.